This TCR beta chain comes out of a study of molecular identifiers for immune sequencing clone quantification (dated by TCRdb to the late 2010s). Turning to the overall study: For a replicate experiment, RNA from roughly 20,000 or 100,000 naive CD8 T cells was divided into five aliquots, and four of the five aliquots were sequenced. CD8 T cells were used in a methods study to benchmark molecular-identifier clustering-based TCR repertoire sequencing (MIDCIRS) and TCR RNA copy counting. Overall study results and their limits: Spiked-in Jurkat TCR RNA (approximately 10 copies' worth), which is not part of the donor repertoire, was contained in the naive libraries. In CMV-specific effector cells, clones with more than 20 RNA copies accounted for over 98% of molecules, whereas in naive cells such clones accounted for under 1%. A single cell's worth of spiked-in Jurkat TCR RNA was reported detectable even among one million naive CD8 T cells. The sizes of highly expanded clones could end up underestimated when identical TCR molecules share a barcode. When barcode sub-clustering was left out, chimeric consensus sequences inflated TCR diversity, with chimeras reaching as high as 47%. Modeling indicated around 3.2 TCR RNA copies recovered per cell, compared with roughly 9.7 by digital PCR, which implies a capture efficiency of approximately 29%.

Via the germline V gene, CDR1 is MDHEN and CDR2 SYDVKM. CDR3 length: 14 amino acids, cysteine to phenylalanine. The only DNA kept is the CDR3, 42 bases in frame from the first base. Cut back by 8 bases and 4 bases, the V and J ends lie 16 bases apart. Library preparation was by PCR. Sequencing took place on a NextSeq 500. Bulk TCR libraries were made following a previously described method, with the TCR primers given in Table S5. Purification of total RNA was performed with the Qiagen AllPrep DNA/RNA kit. Before any analysis, reads coming from multiple sequencing runs of the same library were combined into one pool. The original pipeline was this. Reads were retained only if the reads had an exact TCR constant sequence, and the retained reads were trimmed to 150 nt and grouped according to their 12-nt molecular barcodes. Reads in each barcode group were sub-clustered using a 15% Levenshtein threshold, and a quality-weighted consensus sequence was built for each RNA molecule. Non-functional sequences were discarded, and so were lower-count sequences lying one edit away from another sequence. Based on fitting two negative binomial distributions, any barcode sub-cluster with under 20% of the maximum read count was discarded. TCRdb applied fastp at Q25 and MiXCR to the public reads, then kept only in-frame beta chains. Rows matching on CDR3 protein sequence are summarized as one entry with the most common DNA and genes. In this record, the V and J calls reflect TCRdb's handling and not the investigators' own analysis. This sample has approximately 630,000 distinct CDR3 sequences in its table, and over 25% of those were observed once. The ten largest clones take up about 0.84% of the sample.

Libraries of naive CD8 T cells were generated from roughly 20,000 to 1,000,000 sorted cells, with 10%, 30% or 50% of the purified RNA used. On a BD FACSAria II, naive CD8 T cells were FACS-sorted as CD8+CD4-CCR7+CD45RA+ and collected into RLT Plus buffer. To test detection sensitivity, Jurkat RNA equivalent to more than 8 TCR copies was spiked into samples of roughly 19,000-1,000,000 naive CD8 T cells. CD8 T cells were enriched using RosetteSep CD8+ T Cell Enrichment Cocktail and Ficoll-Paque, and the enriched cells then underwent ACK red cell lysis. This clonotype showed up just a few times. The clone's antigen remains unknown. Base qualities are missing; no much larger clone stands one base away.

Sample: naive CD8+ T cells from blood, with Jurkat cell RNA spiked in. Reading the label with the study, this specimen's cell subset or site is: FACS-sorted CD8+CD4-CCR7+CD45RA+ naive T cells. The sequence came from a human donor in good health. Some libraries in this study had Jurkat cell RNA spiked in. Recombination linked TRBV28 to TRBJ2-3; TRBD2 is a possible D gene, resting on 5 matching bases. This receptor carries the CDR3 CASDEVGEADTQYF. In nucleotides, the sequence is TGTGCCAGCGATGAGGTGGGAGAGGCAGATACGCAGTATTTT.